The subject of this entry is one T cell receptor (beta chain). The entry originates in a study of blood T cell repertoires in COVID-19. Trimming removed 2 bases from V and 4 bases from J; junction bases left unmatched: 13. The CDR3 is 18 amino acids. The germline gives CDR1 SGHTA, CDR2 FQGNSA. Profiled with immunoSEQ multiplex PCR; TCRdb holds only in-frame clones, not every one. The sample consists of a few hundred thousand clones, 75% to 90% of them appearing once. The sample comprised PBMCs or T cells enriched from blood (not recorded which). This chain links TRBV7-2 with TRBJ2-2; 7 nucleotides agree with TRBD1. The receptor was derived from a man younger than 35 who had recovered from COVID-19. For the CDR3, the DNA is TGTGCCAGCAGCTTAAGACCATACAGGGGCCGCAGCACCGGGGAGCTGTTTTTT. It is translated as CASSLRPYRGRSTGELFF.